This entry concerns a single TCR beta chain. Its specificity is not known. Trimming stripped 7 bases from V and 0 bases from J, with 11 bases between. Germline CDR1 is MNHNY and CDR2 is SVGAGI (reference sequence). The CDR3 is made up of 14 amino acids. This entry belongs to a study of T cells in localized non-small cell lung cancer. Study-level points and caveats: Maximal T cell clonality occurred in uninvolved adjacent lung, with tumor ranking below it. There was an association of higher blood T cell density with longer overall survival.

The assay was immunoSEQ multiplex PCR, and TCRdb's table has in-frame clones only and misses some. The sample lists tens of thousands of clones, just over 90% occurring once. Here the sequenced sample was peripheral blood, taken before any cancer treatment. The sequence was obtained from a female donor at least 60 years old with stage I lung adenocarcinoma. The rearrangement links TRBV6-6 to TRBJ2-3, with no clear D. The CDR3 loop is CASTLTLSTDTQYF. DNA for the CDR3: TGTGCCAGCACCCTGACGCTAAGCACAGATACGCAGTATTTT.